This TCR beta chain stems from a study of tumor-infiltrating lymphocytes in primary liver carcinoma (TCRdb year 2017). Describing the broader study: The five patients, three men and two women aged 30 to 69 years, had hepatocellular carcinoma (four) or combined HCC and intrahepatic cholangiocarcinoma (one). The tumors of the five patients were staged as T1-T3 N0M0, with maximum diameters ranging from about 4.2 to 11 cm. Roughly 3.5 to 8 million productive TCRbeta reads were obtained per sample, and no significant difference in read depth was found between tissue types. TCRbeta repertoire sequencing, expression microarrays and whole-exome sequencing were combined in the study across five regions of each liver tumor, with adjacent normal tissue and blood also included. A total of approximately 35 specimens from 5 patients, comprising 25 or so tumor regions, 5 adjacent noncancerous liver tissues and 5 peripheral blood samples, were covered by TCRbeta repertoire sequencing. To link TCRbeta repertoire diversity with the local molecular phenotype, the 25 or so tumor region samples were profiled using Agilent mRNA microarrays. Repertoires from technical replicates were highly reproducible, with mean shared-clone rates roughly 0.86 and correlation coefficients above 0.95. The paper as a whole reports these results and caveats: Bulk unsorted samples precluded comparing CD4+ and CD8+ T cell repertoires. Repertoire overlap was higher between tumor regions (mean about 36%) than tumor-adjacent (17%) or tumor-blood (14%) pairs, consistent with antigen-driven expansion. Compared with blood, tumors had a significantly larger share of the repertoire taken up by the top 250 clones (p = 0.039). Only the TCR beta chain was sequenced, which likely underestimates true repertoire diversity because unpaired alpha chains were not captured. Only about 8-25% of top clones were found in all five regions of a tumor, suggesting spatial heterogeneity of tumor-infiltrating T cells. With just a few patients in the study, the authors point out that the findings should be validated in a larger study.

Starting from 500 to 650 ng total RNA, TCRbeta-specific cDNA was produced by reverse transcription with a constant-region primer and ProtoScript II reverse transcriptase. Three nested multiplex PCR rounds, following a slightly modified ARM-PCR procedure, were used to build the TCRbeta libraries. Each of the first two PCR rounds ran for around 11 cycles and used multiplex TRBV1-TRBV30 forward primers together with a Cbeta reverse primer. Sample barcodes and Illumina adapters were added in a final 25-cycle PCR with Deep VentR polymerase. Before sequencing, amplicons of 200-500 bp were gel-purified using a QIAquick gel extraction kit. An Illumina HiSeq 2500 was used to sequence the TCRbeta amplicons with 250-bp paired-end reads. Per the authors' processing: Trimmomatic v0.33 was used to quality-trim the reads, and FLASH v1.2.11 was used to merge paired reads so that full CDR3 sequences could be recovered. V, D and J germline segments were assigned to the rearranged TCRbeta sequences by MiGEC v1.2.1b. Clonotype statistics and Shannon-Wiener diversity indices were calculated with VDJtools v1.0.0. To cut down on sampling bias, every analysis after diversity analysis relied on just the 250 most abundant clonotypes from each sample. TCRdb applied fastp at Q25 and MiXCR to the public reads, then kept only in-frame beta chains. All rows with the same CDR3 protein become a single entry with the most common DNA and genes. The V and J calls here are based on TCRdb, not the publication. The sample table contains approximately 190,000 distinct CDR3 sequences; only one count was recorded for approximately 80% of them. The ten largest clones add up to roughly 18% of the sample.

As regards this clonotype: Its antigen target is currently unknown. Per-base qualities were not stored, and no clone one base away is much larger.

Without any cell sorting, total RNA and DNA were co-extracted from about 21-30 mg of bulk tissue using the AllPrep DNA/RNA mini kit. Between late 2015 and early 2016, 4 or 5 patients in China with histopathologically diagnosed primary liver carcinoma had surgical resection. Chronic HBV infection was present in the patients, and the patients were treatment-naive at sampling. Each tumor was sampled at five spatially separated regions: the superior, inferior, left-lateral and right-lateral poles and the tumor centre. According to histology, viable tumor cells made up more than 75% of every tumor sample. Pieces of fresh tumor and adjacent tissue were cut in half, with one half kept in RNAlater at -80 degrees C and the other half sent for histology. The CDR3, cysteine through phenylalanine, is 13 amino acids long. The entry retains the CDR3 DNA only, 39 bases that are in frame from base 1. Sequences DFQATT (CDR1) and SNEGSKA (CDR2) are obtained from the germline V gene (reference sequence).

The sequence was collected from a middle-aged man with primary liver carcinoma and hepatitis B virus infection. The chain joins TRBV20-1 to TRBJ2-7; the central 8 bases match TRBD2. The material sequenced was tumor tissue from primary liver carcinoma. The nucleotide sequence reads TGCCATTCACGGGGACTAGACACCTACGAGCAGTACTTC. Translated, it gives CHSRGLDTYEQYF.